This T cell receptor beta chain was obtained from a study of cytomegalovirus exposure and HLA in healthy donors. Concerning this clone: The antigen remains undetermined.

Sequenced by immunoSEQ multiplex PCR; TCRdb stores in-frame clones only, minus some. The repertoire includes fewer than 95,000 clones, less than 90% of them detected once, and 9% to 14% sits in the top ten. CDR1 and CDR2 from the germline V gene are MDHEN and SYDVKM. Trimming cost V 1 base and J 3 bases; bases outside gene matches: 15. The CDR3 totals 20 residues. Whole-study results and caveats: Rarity characterized most TCR sequences, yet some public TCRs appeared in many donors. Specificity of a few CMV-associated chains for CMV antigens was verified in vitro. Overall, around 150 TCR beta chains were annotated as cytomegalovirus-associated.

This chain connects TRBV28 to TRBJ2-3; 11 positions agree with TRBD2. The specimen sequenced was PBMCs. The receptor's source is a woman aged 18-35 years in good health and CMV-seropositive. This CDR3 reads CASSLSLGSGGVRVTDTQYF. As DNA, the CDR3 is TGTGCCAGCAGTTTATCATTGGGTAGCGGGGGGGTTCGGGTTACAGATACGCAGTATTTT.